A selection of T cell receptor beta chains follows, all from one sample in a study of shared clonotypes between healthy human individuals. TCRdb keeps only in-frame clones here, not all; method: immunoSEQ multiplex PCR. The table has hundreds of thousands of clones, 92% seen once. Sample: naive CD8+ T cells sorted from blood. These receptors were taken from a man younger than 40 in good health. The CDR3 runs from the conserved cysteine through the conserved F or W. The D gene is left open where the match is weak.

d_call	j_call	v_call	cdr3_aa
NA	TRBJ2-1	TRBV19	CASSSGPEQFF
TRBD2	TRBJ2-5	TRBV29-1	CSVELGPGGSTQETQYF
TRBD2	TRBJ2-2	TRBV28	CASSLLDRGGDAGELFF
NA	TRBJ1-1	TRBV12-2	CASRLAGTEVQNTEAFF
TRBD1	TRBJ2-7	TRBV5-8	CASSLEGQGSYEQYF
TRBD1	TRBJ2-7	TRBV5-5	CASSLDVTGTYYEQYF
TRBD1	TRBJ2-7	TRBV10-3	CAISSGTGLYEQYF
NA	TRBJ2-5	TRBV5-5	CASSFLWERETQYF
NA	TRBJ1-2	TRBV7-9	CASSLTGQANYGYTF
NA	TRBJ2-7	TRBV18	CASSPTARDRTSYEQYF
NA	TRBJ2-2	TRBV7-9	CASSLLELFF
NA	TRBJ2-3	TRBV7-8	CASSPWEIVPDTQYF
NA	TRBJ2-1	TRBV4-3	CASSQDSQASYNEQFF
TRBD2	TRBJ2-3	TRBV29-1	CSVRASGSQLPSTDTQYF
NA	TRBJ2-3	TRBV10-3	CAISESGIEGDTQYF
NA	TRBJ2-2	TRBV27	CAVLRAGGELFF